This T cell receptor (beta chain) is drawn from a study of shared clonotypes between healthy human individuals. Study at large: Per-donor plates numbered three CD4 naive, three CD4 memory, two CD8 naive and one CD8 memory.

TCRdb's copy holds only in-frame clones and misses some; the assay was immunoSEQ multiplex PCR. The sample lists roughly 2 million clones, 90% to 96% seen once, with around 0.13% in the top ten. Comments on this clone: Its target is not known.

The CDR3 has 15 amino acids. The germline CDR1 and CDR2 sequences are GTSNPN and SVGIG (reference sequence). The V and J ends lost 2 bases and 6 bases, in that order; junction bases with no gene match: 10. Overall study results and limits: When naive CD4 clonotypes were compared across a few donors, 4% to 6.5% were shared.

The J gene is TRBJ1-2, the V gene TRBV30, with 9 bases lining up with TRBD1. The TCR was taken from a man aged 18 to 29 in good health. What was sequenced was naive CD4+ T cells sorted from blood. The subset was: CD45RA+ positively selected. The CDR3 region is CAWSSQGQGMDGYTF. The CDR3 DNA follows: TGTGCCTGGAGTAGCCAGGGACAGGGAATGGATGGCTACACCTTC.